This record concerns one TCR beta chain sequence. Its cognate antigen is unknown. The trim removed 5 bases at V and 6 bases at J, leaving 3 bases unmatched. The CDR3 extends over 12 amino acids. Germline V gene lookup returns CDR1 ENHRY and CDR2 SYGVKD. The data stem from a study of T cells in Graves' hyperthyroidism and ophthalmopathy. Study-wide findings and caveats: Blood also carried most thyroid clonotypes expanded above 0.001.

Exclusion of a patient resulted from uncontrolled infection, other autoimmune disease, pregnancy or lactation. The diagnostic basis comprised clinical symptoms, serum thyroxine and TRAb, thyroid ultrasound and orbital computed tomography. More than 8.5 ml of fresh peripheral blood supplied the PBMCs. TCR beta CDR3 region amplification was performed from RNA transcripts. With the HTBI primer set, the TCR CDR3 went through a first round of RT-PCR. Each CDR3 protein gets one entry after TCRdb re-called the multiplex PCR reads with MiXCR. The data hold 450,000 to 600,000 distinct CDR3 sequences, with less than 20% observed a single time.

This receptor was obtained from a man aged 35-49 years with Graves' ophthalmopathy. The chain has TRBV10-3 and TRBJ2-7; 8 nucleotides agree with TRBD1. What was sequenced was blood. CDR3: CAISPDRGEQYF. The CDR3 nucleotides are TGTGCCATCAGTCCTGACAGGGGCGAGCAGTACTTC.